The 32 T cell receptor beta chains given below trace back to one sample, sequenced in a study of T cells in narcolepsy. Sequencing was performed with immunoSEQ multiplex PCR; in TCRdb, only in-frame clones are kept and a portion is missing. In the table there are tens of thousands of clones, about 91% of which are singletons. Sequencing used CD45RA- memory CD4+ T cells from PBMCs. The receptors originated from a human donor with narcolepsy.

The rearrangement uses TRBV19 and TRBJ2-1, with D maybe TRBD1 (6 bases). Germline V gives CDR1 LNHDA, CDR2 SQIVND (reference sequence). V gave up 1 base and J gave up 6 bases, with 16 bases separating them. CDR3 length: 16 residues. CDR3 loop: CASSIAAGTSSNEQFF. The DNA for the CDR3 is TGTGCCAGTAGTATAGCGGCAGGGACATCTTCCAATGAGCAGTTCTTC.

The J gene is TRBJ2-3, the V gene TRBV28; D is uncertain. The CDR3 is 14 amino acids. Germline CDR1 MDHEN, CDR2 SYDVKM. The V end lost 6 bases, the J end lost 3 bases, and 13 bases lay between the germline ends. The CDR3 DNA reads TGTGCCAGCAGCCGGACCCTCGGAACAGATACGCAGTATTTT. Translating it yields CASSRTLGTDTQYF.

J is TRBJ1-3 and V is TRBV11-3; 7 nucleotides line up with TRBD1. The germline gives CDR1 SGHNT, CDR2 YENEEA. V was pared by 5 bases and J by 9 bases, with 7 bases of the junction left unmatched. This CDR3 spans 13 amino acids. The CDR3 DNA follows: TGTGCCAGCAGCCCAGGGGGGGGATTCACCATATATTTT. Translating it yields CASSPGGGFTIYF.

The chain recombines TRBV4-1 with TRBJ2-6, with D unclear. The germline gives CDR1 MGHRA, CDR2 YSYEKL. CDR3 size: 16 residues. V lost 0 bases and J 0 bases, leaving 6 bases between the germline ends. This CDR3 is CASSQDSSSGANVLTF. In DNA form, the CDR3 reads TGCGCCAGCAGCCAAGATAGCAGCTCTGGGGCCAACGTCCTGACTTTC.

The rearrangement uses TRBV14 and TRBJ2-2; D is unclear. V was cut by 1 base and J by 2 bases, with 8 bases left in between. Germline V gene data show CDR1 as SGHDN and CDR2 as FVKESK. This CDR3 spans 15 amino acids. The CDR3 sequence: CASSQAAYNTGELFF. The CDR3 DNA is TGTGCCAGCAGCCAAGCTGCGTATAACACCGGGGAGCTGTTTTTT. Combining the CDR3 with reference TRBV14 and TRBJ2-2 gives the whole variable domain EAGVTQFPSHSVIEKGQTVTLRCDPISGHDNLYWYRRVMGKEIKFLLHFVKESKQDESGMPNNRFLAERTGGTYSTLKVQPAELEDSGVYFCASSQAAYNTGELFFGEGSRLTVL.

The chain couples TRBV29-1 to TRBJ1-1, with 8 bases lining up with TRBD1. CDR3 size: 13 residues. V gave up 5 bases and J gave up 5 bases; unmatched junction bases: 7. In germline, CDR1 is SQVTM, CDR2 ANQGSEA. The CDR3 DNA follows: TGCAGCGTTACAGGGGGATTTCTGACTGAAGCTTTCTTT. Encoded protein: CSVTGGFLTEAFF.

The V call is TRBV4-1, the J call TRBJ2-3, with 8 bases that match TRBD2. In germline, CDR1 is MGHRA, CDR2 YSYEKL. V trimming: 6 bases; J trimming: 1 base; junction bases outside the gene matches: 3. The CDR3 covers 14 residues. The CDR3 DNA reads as TGCGCCAGCAGGAAAGCGGGGGGCACAGATACGCAGTATTTT. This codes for CASRKAGGTDTQYF.

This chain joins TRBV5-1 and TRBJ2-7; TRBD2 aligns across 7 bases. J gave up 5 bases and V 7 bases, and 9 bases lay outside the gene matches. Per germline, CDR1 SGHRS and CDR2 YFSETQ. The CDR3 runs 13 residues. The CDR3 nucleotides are TGCGCCAGCGGGAGGGCGACCGGCGACGAGCAGTACTTC. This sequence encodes CASGRATGDEQYF.

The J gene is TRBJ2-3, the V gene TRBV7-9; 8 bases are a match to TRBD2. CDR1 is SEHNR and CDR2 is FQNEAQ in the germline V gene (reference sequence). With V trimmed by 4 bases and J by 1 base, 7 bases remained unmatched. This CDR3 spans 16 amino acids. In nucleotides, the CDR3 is TGTGCCAGCAGCTGGAGGGCAGCGGGGGGCACAGATACGCAGTATTTT. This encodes CASSWRAAGGTDTQYF.

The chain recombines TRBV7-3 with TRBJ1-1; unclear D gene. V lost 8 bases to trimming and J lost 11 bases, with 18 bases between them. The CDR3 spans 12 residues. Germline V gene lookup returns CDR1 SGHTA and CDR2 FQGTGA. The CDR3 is CASGGEVGTAFF. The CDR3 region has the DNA TGTGCCAGCGGCGGGGAGGTTGGAACGGCTTTCTTT.

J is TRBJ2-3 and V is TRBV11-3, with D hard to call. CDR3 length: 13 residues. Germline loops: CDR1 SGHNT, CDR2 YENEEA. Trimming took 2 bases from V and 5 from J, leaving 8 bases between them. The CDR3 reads CASSLSGQDTQYF. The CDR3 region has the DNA TGTGCCAGCAGCTTAAGTGGTCAAGATACGCAGTATTTT.

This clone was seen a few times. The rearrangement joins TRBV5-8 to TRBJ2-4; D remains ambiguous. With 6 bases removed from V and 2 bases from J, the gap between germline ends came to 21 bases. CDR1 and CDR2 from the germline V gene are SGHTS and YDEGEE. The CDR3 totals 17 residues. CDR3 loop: CASIRPPPIDPKNIQYF. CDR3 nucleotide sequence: TGTGCCAGCATCCGACCCCCACCAATCGACCCCAAAAACATTCAGTACTTC.

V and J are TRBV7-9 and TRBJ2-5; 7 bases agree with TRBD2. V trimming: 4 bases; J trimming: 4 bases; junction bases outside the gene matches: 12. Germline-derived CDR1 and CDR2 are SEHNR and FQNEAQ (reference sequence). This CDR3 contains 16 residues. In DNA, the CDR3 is TGTGCCAGCAGCTACCGCCGGGGCGGGGGAGCAGAGACCCAGTACTTC. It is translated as CASSYRRGGGAETQYF.

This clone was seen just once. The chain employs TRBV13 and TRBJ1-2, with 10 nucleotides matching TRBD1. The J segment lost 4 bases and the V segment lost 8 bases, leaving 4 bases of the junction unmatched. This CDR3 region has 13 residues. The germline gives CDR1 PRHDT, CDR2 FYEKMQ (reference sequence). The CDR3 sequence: CASGGQGFYGYTF. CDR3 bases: TGTGCCAGCGGGGGACAGGGGTTCTATGGCTACACCTTC.

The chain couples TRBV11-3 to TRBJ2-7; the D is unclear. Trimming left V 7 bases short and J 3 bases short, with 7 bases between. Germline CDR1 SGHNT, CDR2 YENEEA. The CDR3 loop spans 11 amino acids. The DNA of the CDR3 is TGTGCCAGCACGGCCGGCTACGAGCAGTACTTC. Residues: CASTAGYEQYF.

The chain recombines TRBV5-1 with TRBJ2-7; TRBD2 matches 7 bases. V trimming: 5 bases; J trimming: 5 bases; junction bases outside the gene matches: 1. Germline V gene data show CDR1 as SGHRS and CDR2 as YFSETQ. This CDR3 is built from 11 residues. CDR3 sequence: CASRGGNEQYF. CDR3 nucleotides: TGCGCCAGCAGGGGAGGGAACGAGCAGTACTTC.

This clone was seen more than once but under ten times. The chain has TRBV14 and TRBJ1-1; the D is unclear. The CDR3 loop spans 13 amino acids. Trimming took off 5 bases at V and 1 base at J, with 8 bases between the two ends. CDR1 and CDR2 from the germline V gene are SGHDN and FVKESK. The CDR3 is CASSEGENTEAFF. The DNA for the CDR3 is TGTGCCAGCAGCGAGGGCGAGAACACTGAAGCTTTCTTT.

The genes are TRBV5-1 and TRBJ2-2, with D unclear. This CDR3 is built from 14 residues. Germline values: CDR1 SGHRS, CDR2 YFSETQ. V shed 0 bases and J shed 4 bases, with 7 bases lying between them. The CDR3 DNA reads TGCGCCAGCAGCTTGGGACGGGCCACCGGGGAGCTGTTTTTT. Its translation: CASSLGRATGELFF.

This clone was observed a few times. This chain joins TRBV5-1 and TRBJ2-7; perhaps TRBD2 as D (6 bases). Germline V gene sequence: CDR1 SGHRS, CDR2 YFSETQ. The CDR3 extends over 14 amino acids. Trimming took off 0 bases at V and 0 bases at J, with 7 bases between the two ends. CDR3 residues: CASSLGGLSYEQYF. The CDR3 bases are TGCGCCAGCAGCTTGGGGGGACTCTCCTACGAGCAGTACTTC.

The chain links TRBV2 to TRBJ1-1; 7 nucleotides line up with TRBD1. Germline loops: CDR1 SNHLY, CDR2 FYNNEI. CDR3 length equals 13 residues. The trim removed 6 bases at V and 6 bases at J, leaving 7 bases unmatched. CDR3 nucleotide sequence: TGTGCCAGCAGGAGTGACAGGGAGGCTGAAGCTTTCTTT. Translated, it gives CASRSDREAEAFF.

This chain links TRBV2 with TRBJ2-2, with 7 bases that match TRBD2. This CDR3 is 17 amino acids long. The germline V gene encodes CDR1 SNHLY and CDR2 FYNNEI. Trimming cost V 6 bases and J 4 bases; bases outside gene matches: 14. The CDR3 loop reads CASRAPRGSGATGELFF. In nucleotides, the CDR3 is TGTGCCAGCAGGGCCCCTCGCGGGAGCGGTGCCACCGGGGAGCTGTTTTTT. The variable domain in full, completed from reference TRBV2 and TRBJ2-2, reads EPEVTQTPSHQVTQMGQEVILRCVPISNHLYFYWYRQILGQKVEFLVSFYNNEISEKSEIFDDQFSVERPDGSNFTLKIRSTKLEDSAMYFCASRAPRGSGATGELFFGEGSRLTVL.

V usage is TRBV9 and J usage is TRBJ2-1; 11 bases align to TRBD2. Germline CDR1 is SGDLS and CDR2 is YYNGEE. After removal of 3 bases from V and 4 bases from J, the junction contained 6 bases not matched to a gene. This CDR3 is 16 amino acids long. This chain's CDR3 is CASSALTSGIYNEQFF. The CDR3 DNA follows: TGTGCCAGCAGCGCCCTGACTAGCGGGATATACAATGAGCAGTTCTTC. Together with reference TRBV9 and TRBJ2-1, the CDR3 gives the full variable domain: DSGVTQTPKHLITATGQRVTLRCSPRSGDLSVYWYQQSLDQGLQFLIQYYNGEERAKGNILERFSAQQFPDLHSELNLSSLELGDSALYFCASSALTSGIYNEQFFGPGTRLTVL.

CDR3 nucleotide sequence: TGCGCCAGCAGCCTCTACGACAGCACCTACGAGCAGTACTTC. Its translation is CASSLYDSTYEQYF. The chain uses TRBV4-3 and TRBJ2-7, with a tentative D call TRBD1 (5 bases). CDR1 LGHNA and CDR2 YSLEER come from the germline V gene. There are 14 residues in the CDR3. V lost 4 bases and J 2 bases, leaving 12 bases between the germline ends.

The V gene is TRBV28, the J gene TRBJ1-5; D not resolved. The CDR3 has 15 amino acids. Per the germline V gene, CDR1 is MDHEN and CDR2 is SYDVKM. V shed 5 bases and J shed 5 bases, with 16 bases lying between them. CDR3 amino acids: CASSTLGSGDQPQHF. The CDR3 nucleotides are TGTGCCAGCAGTACTCTCGGGTCGGGAGATCAGCCCCAGCATTTT.

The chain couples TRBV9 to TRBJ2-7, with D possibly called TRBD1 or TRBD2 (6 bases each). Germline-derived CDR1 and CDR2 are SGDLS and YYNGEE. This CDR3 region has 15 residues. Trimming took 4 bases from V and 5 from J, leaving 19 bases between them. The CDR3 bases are TGTGCCAGCAGCCCCCACGTGGGGGGCCACAACGAGCAGTACTTC. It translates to CASSPHVGGHNEQYF. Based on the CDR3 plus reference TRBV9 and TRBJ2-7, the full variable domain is DSGVTQTPKHLITATGQRVTLRCSPRSGDLSVYWYQQSLDQGLQFLIQYYNGEERAKGNILERFSAQQFPDLHSELNLSSLELGDSALYFCASSPHVGGHNEQYFGPGTRLTVT.

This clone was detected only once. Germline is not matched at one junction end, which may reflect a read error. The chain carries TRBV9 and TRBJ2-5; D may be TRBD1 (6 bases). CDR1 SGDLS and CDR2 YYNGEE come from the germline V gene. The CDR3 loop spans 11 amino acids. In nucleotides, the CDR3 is TGTGCCAGCAGCGGCCCCAGGGGCAGGAACTTC. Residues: CASSGPRGRNF.

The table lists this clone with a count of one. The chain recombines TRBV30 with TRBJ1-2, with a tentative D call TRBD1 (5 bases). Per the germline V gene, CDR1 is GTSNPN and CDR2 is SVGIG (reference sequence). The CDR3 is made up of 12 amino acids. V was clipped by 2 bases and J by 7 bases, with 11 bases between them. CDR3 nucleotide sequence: TGTGCCTGGAGTAAAGGGGCGGGTGGCTACACCTTC. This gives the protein CAWSKGAGGYTF.

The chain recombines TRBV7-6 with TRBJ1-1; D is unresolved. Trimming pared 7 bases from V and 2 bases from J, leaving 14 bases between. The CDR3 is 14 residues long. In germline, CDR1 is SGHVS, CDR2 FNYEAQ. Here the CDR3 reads CASNSGSPNTEAFF. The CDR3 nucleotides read TGTGCCAGCAACTCCGGGTCACCTAACACTGAAGCTTTCTTT.

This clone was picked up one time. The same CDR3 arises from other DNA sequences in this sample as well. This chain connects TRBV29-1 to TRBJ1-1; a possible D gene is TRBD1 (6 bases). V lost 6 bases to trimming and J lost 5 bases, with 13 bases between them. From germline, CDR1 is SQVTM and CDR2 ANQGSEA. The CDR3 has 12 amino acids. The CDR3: CSVGGGGTEAFF. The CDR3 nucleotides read TGCAGCGTAGGGGGGGGCGGAACTGAAGCTTTCTTT.

The CDR3 loop is CATKPGGRNTGELFF. The CDR3 coding sequence is TGTGCCACCAAACCGGGGGGAAGGAACACCGGGGAGCTGTTTTTT. The chain uses TRBV2 and TRBJ2-2; TRBD2 matches at 7 bases. V lost 10 bases to trimming and J lost 1 base; unmatched junction nucleotides: 9. The CDR3 covers 15 residues. The germline gives CDR1 SNHLY, CDR2 FYNNEI.

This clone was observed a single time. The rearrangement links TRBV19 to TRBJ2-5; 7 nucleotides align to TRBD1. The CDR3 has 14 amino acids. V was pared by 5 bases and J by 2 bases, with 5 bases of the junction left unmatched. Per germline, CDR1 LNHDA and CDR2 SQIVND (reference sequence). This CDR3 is CASSPDRVQETQYF. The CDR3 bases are TGTGCCAGTAGTCCCGACAGGGTTCAAGAGACCCAGTACTTC. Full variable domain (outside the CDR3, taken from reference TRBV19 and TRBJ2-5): DGGITQSPKYLFRKEGQNVTLSCEQNLNHDAMYWYRQDPGQGLRLIYYSQIVNDFQKGDIAEGYSVSREKKESFPLTVTSAQKNPTAFYLCASSPDRVQETQYFGPGTRLLVL.

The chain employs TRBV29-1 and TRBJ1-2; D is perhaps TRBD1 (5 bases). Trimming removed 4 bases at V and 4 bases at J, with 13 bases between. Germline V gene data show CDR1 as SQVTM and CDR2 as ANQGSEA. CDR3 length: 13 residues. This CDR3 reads CSVVGDSGYGYTF. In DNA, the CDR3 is TGCAGCGTTGTGGGGGACTCCGGCTATGGCTACACCTTC.